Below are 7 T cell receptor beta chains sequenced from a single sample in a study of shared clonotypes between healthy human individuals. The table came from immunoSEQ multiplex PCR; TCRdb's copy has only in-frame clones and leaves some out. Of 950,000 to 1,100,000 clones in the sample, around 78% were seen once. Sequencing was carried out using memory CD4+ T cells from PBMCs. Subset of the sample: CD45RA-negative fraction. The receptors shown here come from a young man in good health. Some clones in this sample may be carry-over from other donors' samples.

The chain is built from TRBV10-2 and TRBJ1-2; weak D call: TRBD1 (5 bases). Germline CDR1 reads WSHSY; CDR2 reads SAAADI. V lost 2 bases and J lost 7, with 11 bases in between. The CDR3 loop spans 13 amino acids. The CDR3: CASSELRGPGYTF. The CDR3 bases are TGCGCCAGCAGTGAGCTGCGGGGACCTGGCTACACCTTC.

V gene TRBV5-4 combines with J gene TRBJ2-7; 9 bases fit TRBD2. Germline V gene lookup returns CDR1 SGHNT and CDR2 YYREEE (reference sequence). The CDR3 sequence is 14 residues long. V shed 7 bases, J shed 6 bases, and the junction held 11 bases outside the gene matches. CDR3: CASSPGLASLEQYF. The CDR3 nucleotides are TGTGCCAGCTCACCGGGACTAGCTTCACTCGAGCAGTACTTC.

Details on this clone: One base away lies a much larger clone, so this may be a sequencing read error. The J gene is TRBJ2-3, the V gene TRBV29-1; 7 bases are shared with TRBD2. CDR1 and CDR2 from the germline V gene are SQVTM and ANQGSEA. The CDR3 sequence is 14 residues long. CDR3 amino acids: CGVESAGLQDTQYF. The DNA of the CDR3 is TGCGGCGTTGAATCTGCGGGACTACAAGATACGCAGTATTTT.

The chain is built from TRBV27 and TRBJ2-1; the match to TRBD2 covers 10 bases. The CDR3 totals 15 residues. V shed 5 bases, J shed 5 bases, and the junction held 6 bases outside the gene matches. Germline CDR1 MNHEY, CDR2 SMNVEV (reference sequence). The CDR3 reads CASSPRTSGDNEQFF. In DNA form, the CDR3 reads TGTGCCAGCAGTCCCCGGACTAGCGGTGACAATGAGCAGTTCTTC.

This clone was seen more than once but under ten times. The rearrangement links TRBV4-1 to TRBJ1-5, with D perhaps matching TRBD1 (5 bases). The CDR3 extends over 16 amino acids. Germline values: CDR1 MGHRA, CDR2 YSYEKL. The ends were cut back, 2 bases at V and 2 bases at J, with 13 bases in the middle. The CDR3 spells CASSQSGGYGNQPQHF. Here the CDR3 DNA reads TGCGCCAGCAGCCAATCCGGGGGGTATGGCAATCAGCCCCAGCATTTT.

The CDR3 nucleotides are TGTGCCAGTAAGTCAGGGAACCGGGACCAGGCGCAGTACTTC. Protein: CASKSGNRDQAQYF. This sequence joins TRBV19 and TRBJ2-5; D assignment may be TRBD1 or TRBD2 (5 bases each). V lost 7 bases and J 11 bases, leaving 23 bases between the germline ends. The CDR3 consists of 14 residues. Per the germline V gene, CDR1 is LNHDA and CDR2 is SQIVND (reference sequence).

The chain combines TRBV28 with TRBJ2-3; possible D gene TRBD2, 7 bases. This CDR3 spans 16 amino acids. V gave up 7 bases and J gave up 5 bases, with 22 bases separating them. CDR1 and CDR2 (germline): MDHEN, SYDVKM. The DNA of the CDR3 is TGTGCCAGCATCCCGCCGGGGGGCCTGGGTGGAGATACGCAGTATTTT. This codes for CASIPPGGLGGDTQYF.